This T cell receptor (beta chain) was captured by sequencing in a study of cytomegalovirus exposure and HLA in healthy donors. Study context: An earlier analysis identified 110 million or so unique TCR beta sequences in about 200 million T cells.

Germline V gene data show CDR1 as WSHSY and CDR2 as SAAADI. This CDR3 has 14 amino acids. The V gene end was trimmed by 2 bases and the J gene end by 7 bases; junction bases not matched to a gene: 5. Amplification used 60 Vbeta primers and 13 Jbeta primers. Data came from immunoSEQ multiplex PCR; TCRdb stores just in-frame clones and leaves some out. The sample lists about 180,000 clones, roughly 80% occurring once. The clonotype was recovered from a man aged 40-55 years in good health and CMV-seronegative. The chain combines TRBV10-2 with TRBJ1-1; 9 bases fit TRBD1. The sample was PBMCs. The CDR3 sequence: CASSEAGQGYEAFF. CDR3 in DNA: TGCGCCAGCAGTGAGGCGGGACAGGGCTATGAAGCTTTCTTT.